This T cell receptor beta chain appears in the sequencing data of a study of chemoradiotherapy in HPV16-positive cancers. Sequencing used immunoSEQ multiplex PCR; TCRdb keeps in-frame clones, though not all of them. The data show about 17,000 clones, roughly 90% seen once. This CDR3 contains 13 residues. The germline V gene encodes CDR1 SNHLY and CDR2 FYNNEI. Trimming stripped 6 bases from V and 3 bases from J, with 12 bases between. Sequencing used blood, obtained from a patient who underwent chemoradiotherapy. The rearrangement links TRBV2 to TRBJ2-7; D uncertain. This receptor was obtained from a human donor with HPV-associated anogenital cancer. CDR3: CASRPLRSYEQYF. The CDR3 DNA reads as TGTGCCAGCAGACCGCTCAGAAGCTACGAGCAGTACTTC.